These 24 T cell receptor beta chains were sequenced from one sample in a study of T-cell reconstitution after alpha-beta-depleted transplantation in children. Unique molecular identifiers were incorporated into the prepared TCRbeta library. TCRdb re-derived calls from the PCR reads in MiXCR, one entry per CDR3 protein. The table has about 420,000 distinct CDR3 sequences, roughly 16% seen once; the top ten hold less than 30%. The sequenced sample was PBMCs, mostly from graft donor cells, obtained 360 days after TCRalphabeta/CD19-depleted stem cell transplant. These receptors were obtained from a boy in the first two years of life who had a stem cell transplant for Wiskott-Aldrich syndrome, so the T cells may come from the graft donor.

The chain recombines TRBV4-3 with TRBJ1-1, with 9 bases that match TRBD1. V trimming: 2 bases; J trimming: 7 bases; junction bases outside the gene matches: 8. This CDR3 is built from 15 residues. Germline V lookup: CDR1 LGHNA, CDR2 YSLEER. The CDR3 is CASSQKPTGGGEAFF. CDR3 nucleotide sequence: TGCGCCAGCAGCCAAAAACCTACAGGGGGCGGTGAAGCTTTCTTT.

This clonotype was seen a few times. The DNA of the CDR3 is TGCAGCGTCGACAGGACTAGCACAGATACGCAGTATTTT. Its protein is CSVDRTSTDTQYF. The genes are TRBV29-1 and TRBJ2-3, with D possibly TRBD1 on 6 matching bases. The CDR3 runs 13 residues. Trimming took off 6 bases at V and 0 bases at J, with 10 bases between the two ends. The germline CDR1 and CDR2 sequences are SQVTM and ANQGSEA.

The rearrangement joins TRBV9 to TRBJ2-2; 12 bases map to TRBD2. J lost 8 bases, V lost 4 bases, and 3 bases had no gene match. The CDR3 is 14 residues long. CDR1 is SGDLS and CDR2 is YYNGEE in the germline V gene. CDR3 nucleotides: TGTGCCAGCAGCCCTAGCGGGGGGGCGGGGGAGCTGTTTTTT. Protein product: CASSPSGGAGELFF.

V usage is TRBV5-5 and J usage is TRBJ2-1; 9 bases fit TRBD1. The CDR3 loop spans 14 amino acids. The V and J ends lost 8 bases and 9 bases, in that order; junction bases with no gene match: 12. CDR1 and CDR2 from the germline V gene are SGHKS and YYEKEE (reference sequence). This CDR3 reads CARSPGTGYTEQFF. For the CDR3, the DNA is TGTGCCAGGAGCCCCGGGACAGGGTATACTGAGCAGTTCTTC.

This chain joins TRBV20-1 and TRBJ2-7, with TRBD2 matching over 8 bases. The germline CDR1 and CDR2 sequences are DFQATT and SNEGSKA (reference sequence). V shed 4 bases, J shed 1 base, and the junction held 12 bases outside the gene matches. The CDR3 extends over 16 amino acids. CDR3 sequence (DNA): TGCAGTGCTATGCCAATTCCGGGGGGGACTTCCTACGAGCAGTACTTC. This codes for CSAMPIPGGTSYEQYF.

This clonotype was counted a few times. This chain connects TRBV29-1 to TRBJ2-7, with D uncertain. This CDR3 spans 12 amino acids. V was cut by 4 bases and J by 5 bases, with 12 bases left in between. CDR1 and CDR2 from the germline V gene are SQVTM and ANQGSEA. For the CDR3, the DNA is TGCAGCGTTGGGACCGCCCGAGACGAGCAGTACTTC. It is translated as CSVGTARDEQYF.

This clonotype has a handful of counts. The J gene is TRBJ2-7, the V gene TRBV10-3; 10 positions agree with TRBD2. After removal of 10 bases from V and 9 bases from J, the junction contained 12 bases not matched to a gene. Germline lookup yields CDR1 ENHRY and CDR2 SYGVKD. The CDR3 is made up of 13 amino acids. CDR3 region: CATFSGTSVGQYF. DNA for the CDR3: TGTGCCACCTTCTCCGGGACTAGCGTAGGGCAGTACTTC.

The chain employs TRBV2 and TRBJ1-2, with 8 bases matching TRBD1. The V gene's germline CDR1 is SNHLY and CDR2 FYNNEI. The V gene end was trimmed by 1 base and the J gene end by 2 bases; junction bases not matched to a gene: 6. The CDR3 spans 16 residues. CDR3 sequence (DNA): TGTGCCAGCAGTGAAGAGGGGACAGGAAGAAACTATGGCTACACCTTC. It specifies CASSEEGTGRNYGYTF. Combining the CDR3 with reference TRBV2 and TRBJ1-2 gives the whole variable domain EPEVTQTPSHQVTQMGQEVILRCVPISNHLYFYWYRQILGQKVEFLVSFYNNEISEKSEIFDDQFSVERPDGSNFTLKIRSTKLEDSAMYFCASSEEGTGRNYGYTFGSGTRLTVV.

CDR3 amino acids: CSARDLSTSGMDEQYF. DNA of the CDR3: TGCAGTGCTAGAGACTTGAGCACTAGCGGGATGGACGAGCAGTACTTC. The genes are TRBV20-1 and TRBJ2-7; 10 nucleotides line up with TRBD2. This CDR3 region has 16 residues. With 0 bases clipped from V and 5 bases from J, the junction kept 10 bases outside the gene matches. The germline gives CDR1 DFQATT, CDR2 SNEGSKA (reference sequence).

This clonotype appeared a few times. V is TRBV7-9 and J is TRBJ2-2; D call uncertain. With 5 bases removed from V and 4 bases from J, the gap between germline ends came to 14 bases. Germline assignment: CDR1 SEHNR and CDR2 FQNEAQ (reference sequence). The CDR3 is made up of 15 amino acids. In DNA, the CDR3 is TGTGCCAGCAGCCTGAGACGGGTTTTCACCGGGGAGCTGTTTTTT. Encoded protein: CASSLRRVFTGELFF.

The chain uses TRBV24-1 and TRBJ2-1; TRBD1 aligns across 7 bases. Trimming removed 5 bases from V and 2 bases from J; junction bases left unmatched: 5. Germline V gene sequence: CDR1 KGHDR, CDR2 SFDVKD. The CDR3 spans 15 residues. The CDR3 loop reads CATSARTGPYNEQFF. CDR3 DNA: TGTGCCACCAGTGCAAGGACAGGCCCCTACAATGAGCAGTTCTTC.

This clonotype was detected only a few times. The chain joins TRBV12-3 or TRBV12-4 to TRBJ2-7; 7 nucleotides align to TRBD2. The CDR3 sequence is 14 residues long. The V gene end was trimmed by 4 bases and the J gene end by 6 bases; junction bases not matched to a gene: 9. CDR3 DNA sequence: TGTGCCAGCAGTTCTGGGCGGGAGTTGGGCGAGCAGTACTTC. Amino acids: CASSSGRELGEQYF.

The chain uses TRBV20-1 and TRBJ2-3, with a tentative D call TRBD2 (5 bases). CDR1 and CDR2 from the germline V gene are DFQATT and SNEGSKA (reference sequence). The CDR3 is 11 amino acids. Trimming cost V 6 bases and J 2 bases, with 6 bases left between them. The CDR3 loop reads CSARDTDTQYF. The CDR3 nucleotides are TGCAGTGCCCGGGACACAGATACGCAGTATTTT.

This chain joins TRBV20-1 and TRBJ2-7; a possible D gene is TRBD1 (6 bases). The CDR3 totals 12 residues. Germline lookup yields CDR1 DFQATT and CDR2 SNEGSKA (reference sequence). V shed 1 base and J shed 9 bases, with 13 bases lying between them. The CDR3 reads CSARVTGRGQYF. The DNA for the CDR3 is TGCAGTGCTAGAGTCACAGGGAGAGGGCAGTACTTC.

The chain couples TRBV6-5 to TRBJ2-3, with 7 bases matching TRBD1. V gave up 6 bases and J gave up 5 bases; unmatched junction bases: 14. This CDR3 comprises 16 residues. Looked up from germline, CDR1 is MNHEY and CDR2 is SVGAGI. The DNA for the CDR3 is TGTGCCAGCAGCTACCTGGTAACAGGGGCGGTAGATACGCAGTATTTT. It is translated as CASSYLVTGAVDTQYF.

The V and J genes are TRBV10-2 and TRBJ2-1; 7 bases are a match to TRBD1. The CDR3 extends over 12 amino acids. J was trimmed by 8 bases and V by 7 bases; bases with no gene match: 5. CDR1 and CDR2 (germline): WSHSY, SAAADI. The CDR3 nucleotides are TGCGCCAGCACCCCGACAGGGCATGAGCAGTTCTTC. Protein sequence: CASTPTGHEQFF.

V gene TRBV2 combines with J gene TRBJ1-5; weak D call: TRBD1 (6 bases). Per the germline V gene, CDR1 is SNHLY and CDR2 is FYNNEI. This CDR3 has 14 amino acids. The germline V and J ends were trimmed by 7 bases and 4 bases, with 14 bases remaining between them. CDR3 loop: CASKKGQYNQPQHF. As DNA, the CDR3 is TGTGCCAGCAAAAAAGGACAGTATAATCAGCCCCAGCATTTT.

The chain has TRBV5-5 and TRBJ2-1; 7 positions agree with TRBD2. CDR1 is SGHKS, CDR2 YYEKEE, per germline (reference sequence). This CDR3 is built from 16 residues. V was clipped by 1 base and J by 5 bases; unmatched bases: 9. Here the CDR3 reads CASSLLIGGGDNEQFF. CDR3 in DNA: TGTGCCAGCAGCTTGCTGATTGGGGGAGGGGACAATGAGCAGTTCTTC.

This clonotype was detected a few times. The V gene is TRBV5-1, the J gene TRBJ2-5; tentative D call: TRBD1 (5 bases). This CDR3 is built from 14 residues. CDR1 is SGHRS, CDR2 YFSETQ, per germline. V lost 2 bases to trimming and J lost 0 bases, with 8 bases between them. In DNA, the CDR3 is TGCGCCAGCAGCTTTCAGGGTTACCAAGAGACCCAGTACTTC. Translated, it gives CASSFQGYQETQYF.

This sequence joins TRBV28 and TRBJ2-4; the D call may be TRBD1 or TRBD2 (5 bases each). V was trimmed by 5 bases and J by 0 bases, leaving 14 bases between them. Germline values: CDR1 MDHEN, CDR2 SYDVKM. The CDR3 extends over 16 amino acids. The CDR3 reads CASSIRRDLAKNIQYF. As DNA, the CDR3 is TGTGCCAGCAGTATCAGACGGGACCTAGCCAAAAACATTCAGTACTTC.

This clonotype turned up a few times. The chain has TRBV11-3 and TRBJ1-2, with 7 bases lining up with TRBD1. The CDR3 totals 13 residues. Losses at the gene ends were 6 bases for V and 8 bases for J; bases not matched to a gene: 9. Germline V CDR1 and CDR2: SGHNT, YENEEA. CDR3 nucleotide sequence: TGTGCCAGCAGTTGGGACAGTCGTGAGGGCTACACCTTC. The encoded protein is CASSWDSREGYTF.

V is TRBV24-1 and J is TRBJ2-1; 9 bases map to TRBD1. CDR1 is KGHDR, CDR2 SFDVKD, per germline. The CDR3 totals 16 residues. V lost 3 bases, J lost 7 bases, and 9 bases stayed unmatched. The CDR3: CATSDKRGTGINEQFF. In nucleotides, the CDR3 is TGTGCCACCAGTGATAAGAGGGGGACAGGGATAAATGAGCAGTTCTTC.

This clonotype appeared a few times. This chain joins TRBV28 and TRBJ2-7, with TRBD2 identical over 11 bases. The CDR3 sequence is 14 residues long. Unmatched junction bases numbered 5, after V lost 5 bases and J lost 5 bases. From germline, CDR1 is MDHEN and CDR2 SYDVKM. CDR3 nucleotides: TGTGCCAGCAGTCGACTAGCGGGGATCGACGAGCAGTACTTC. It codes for CASSRLAGIDEQYF.

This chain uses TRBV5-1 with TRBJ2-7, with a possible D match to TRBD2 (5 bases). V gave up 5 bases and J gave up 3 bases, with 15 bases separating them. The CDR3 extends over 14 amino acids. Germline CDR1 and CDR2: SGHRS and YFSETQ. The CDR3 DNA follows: TGCGCCAGCAGGCCGACCGGGAAACACTACGAGCAGTACTTC. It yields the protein CASRPTGKHYEQYF.